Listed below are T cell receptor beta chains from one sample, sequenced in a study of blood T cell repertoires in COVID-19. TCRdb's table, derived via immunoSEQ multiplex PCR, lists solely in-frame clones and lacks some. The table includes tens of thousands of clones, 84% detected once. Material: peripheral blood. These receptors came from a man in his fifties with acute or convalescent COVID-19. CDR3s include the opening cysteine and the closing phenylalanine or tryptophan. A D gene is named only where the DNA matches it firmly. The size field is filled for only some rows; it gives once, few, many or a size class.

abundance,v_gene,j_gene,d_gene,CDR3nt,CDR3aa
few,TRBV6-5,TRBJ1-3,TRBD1,TGTGCCAGCAGTTACTCCGACAGGGCAAAGGGAAACACCATATATTTT,CASSYSDRAKGNTIYF
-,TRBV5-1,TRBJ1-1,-,TGCGCCAGCAGCTCCTTATTGGGGAGGACGGCGGGCACTGAAGCTTTCTTT,CASSSLLGRTAGTEAFF
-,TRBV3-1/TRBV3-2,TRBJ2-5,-,TGTGCCAGCAGCCCCCGACCGGGGGAGACCCAGTACTTC,CASSPRPGETQYF
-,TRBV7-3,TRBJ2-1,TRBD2,TGTGCCAGCAGCCCAAGTTCGACTAGCGGGACCAATGAGCAGTTCTTC,CASSPSSTSGTNEQFF
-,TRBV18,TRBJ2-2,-,TGTGCCAGCTCATCCGGGACTTCGAACACCGGGGAGCTGTTTTTT,CASSSGTSNTGELFF
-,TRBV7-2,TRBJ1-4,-,TGTGCCAGCAGCAACTCCGCGGGAGCAAAACTGTTTTTT,CASSNSAGAKLFF
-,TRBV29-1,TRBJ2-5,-,TGCAGCGTCGCAGACTCTCGGACCCAGTACTTC,CSVADSRTQYF
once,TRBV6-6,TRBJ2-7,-,TGTGCCAGCAGTCTTATAACAGGGGAGCAGTACTTC,CASSLITGEQYF
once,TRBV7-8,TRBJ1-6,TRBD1,TGTGCCAGCAGAGGGACAGGGGCCTCCTATAATTCACCCCTCCACTTT,CASRGTGASYNSPLHF
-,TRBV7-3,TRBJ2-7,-,TGTGCCAGCAGCTTACCCCACTTACGGGGGGCCTGGGGCTACGAGCAGTACTTC,CASSLPHLRGAWGYEQYF
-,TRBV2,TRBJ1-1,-,TGTGCCAGCAGTGGGGAGGGATCCACTGAAGCTTTCTTT,CASSGEGSTEAFF
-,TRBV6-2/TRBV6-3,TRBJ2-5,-,TGTGCCAGCAGTTACTCATACCTAGTCAACCAAGAGACCCAGTACTTC,CASSYSYLVNQETQYF
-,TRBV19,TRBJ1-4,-,TGTGCCAGTAGTATAGCGGACAGATATAATGAAAAACTGTTTTTT,CASSIADRYNEKLFF
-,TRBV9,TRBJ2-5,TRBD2,TGTGCCAGCAGTCGCGGGAGGGCCGAGGAGACCCAGTACTTC,CASSRGRAEETQYF
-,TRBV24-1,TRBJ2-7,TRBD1,TGTGCCACCAGTGATGGTAAAGGGACAGGGACCTACGAGCAGTACTTC,CATSDGKGTGTYEQYF
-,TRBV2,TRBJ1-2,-,TGTGCCAGCAAAGAAAACCGGGGAACTAACTATGGCTACACCTTC,CASKENRGTNYGYTF
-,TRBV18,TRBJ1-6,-,TGTGCCAGCTCACCCACAGGGCTCCGGGATTCACCCCTCCACTTT,CASSPTGLRDSPLHF
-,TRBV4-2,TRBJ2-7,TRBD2,TGTGCCAGCAGCCAAGAACTAGCGGGAAGGTACGAGCAGTACTTC,CASSQELAGRYEQYF
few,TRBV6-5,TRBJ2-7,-,TGTGCCAGCAGCCGAACTAGCCGTGCCTACGAGCAGTACTTC,CASSRTSRAYEQYF
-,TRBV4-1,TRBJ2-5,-,TGCGCCAGCAGCCACCGGGACTTCCAAGAGACCCAGTACTTC,CASSHRDFQETQYF
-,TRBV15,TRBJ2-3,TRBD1,TGTGCCACCAGCACGGGACAGGGGTTGGACACAGATACGCAGTATTTT,CATSTGQGLDTDTQYF
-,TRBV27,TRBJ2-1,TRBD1,TGTGCCAGCAGTTCCGGGACAGGGTTAATTGCGAATGAGCAGTTCTTC,CASSSGTGLIANEQFF
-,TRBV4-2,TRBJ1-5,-,TGTGCCAGCAGCCAAGTTGGCCAGCCCCAGCATTTT,CASSQVGQPQHF
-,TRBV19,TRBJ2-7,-,TGTGCCAGTAGTATTAAGACCCAGCGGTTCGAGCAGTACTTC,CASSIKTQRFEQYF
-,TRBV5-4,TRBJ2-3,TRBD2,TGTGCCAGCAGCCCCGTTAGCGGGGGGGGGACAGATACGCAGTATTTT,CASSPVSGGGTDTQYF
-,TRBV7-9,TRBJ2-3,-,TGTGCCAGCAGCTTTGGAGACTACACAGATACGCAGTATTTT,CASSFGDYTDTQYF
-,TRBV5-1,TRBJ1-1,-,TGCGCCAGCAGCTTGGGGCAGGGGGAAGCTTTCTTT,CASSLGQGEAFF
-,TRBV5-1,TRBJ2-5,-,TGCGCCAGCAGCTTACCGAAAGCGGACCTTCGGGAGACCCAGTACTTC,CASSLPKADLRETQYF
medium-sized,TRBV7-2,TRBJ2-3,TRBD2,TGTGCCAGCAGCTTCGGTCTAGCGGGGGCCCCGCATACGCAGTATTTT,CASSFGLAGAPHTQYF
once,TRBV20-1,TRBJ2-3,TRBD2,TGCAGTGCTAGTCGGACTAGCGGGAGGGCCGCAGATACGCAGTATTTT,CSASRTSGRAADTQYF
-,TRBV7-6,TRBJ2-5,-,TGTGCCAGCAGCCCGTACGGACCAAATCAGGGGGAGACCCAGTACTTC,CASSPYGPNQGETQYF
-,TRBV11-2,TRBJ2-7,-,TGTGCCAGCAGCTTGGTGACGGGGTTTTCCTACGAGCAGTACTTC,CASSLVTGFSYEQYF
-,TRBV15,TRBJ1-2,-,TGTGCCACCAGCAACGACAGGAGGACCTACACCTTC,CATSNDRRTYTF
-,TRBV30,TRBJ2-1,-,TGTGCCTGGAGACTAACGGCCAACCCCGCGGGGCAGTTCTTC,CAWRLTANPAGQFF
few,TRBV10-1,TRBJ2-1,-,TGCGCCAGCAGTGAGTCTCCTTACAATGAGCAGTTCTTC,CASSESPYNEQFF
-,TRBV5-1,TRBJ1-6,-,TGCGCCAGCTGCTACATACCGGGACAAGGAAATTCACCCCTCCACTTT,CASCYIPGQGNSPLHF
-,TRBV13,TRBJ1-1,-,TGTGCCAGCAGCTTAACGAACAGTGAAGCTTTCTTT,CASSLTNSEAFF
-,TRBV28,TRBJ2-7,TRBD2,TGTGCCAGCAGTTCCCTCTTCTGGACTAGCGGGAATAGTGGATACGAGCAGTACTTC,CASSSLFWTSGNSGYEQYF
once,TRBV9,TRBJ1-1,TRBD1,TGTGCCAGCAGCGTGACAGGGTCGAACACTGAAGCTTTCTTT,CASSVTGSNTEAFF